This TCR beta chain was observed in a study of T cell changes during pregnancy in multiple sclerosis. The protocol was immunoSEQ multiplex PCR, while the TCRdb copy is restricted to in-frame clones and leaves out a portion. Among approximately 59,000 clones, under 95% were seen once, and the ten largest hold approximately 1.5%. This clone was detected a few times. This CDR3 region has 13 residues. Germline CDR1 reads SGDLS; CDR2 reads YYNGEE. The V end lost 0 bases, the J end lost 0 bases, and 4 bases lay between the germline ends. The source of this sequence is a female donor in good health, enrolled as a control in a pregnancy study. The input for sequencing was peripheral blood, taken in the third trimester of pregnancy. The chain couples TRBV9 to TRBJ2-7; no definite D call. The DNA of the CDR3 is TGTGCCAGCAGCGTAGGAGGCTCCTACGAGCAGTACTTC. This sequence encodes CASSVGGSYEQYF.